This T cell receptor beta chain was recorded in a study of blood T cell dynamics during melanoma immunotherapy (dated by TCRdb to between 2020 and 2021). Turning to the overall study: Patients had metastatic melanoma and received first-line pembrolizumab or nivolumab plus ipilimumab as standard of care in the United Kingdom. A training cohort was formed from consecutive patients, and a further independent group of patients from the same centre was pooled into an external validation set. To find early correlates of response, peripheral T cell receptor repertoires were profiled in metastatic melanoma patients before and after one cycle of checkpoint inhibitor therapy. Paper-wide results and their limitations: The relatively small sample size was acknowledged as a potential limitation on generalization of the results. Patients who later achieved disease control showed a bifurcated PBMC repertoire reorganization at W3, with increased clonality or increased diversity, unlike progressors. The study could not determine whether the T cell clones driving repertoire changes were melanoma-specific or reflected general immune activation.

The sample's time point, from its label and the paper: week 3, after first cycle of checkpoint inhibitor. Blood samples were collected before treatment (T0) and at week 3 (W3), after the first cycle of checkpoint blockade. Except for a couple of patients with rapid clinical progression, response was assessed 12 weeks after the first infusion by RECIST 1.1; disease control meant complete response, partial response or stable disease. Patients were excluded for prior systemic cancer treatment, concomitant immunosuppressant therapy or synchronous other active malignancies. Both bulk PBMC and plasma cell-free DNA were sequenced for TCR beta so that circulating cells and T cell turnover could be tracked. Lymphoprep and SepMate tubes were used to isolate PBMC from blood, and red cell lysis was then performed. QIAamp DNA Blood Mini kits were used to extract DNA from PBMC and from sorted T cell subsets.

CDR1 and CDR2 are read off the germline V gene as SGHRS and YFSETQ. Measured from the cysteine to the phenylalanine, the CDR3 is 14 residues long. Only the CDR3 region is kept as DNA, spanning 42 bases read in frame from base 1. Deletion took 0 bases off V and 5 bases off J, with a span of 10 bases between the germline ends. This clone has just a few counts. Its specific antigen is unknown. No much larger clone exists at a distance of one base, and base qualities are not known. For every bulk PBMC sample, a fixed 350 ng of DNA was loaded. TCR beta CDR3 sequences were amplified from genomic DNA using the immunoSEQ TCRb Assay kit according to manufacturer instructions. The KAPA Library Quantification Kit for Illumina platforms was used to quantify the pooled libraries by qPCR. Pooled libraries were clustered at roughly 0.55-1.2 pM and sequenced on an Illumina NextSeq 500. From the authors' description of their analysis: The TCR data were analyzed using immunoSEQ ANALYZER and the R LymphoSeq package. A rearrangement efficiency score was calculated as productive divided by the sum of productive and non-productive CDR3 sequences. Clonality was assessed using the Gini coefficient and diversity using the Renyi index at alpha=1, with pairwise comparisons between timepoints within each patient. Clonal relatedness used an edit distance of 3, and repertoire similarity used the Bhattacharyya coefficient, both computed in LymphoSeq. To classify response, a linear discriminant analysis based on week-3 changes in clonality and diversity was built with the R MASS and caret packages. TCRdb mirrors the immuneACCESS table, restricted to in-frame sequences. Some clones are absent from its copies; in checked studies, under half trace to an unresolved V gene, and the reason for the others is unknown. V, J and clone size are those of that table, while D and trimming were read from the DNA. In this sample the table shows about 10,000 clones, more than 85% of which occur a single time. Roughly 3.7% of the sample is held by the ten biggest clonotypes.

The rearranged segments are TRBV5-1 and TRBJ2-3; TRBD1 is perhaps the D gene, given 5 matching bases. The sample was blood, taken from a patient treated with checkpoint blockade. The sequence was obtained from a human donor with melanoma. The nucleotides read TGCGCCAGCAGCTTGGGGCAGGGAATAGATACGCAGTATTTT. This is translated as CASSLGQGIDTQYF.